Listed here are 24 T cell receptor beta chains from one sample, sequenced in a study of low-dose radiotherapy and immunotherapy resistance in tumors (dated by TCRdb to 2022 to 2024). The instrument was an Illumina HiSeq 2500. First-strand cDNA was synthesized using Superscript III and a set of TRAV- and TRBV-specific primers, so that both TCRalpha and TCRbeta chains were covered. An approximately 18-cycle PCR with Phusion amplified the TCRs, pairing a constant-region primer with the adapter that was attached to the V primers. TCRdb handled the public reads itself, with Q25 trimming in fastp and clone calling in MiXCR, and kept productive beta chains. A single entry per CDR3 protein holds the most common genes and DNA from its merged rows. In all, the sample holds about 82,000 distinct CDR3 sequences, and approximately 20% of those were seen once. About 5.5% of the sample is taken by the ten largest.

What the time point label conveys for this sample: before trial treatment. Sequences were derived from PBMCs, sampled before treatment. The receptors derive from a male donor with prostate cancer.

This clonotype occurred many times. The chain links TRBV7-2 to TRBJ1-2; D possibly corresponds to TRBD1 (5 bases). Germline CDR1 reads SGHTA; CDR2 reads FQGNSA. CDR3 length: 14 residues. V dropped 1 base and J dropped 6 bases, with 12 bases sitting between them. The chain's CDR3 is CASSLGGVGNGYTF. The CDR3 DNA reads as TGTGCCAGCAGCTTAGGAGGGGTTGGGAATGGCTACACCTTC.

This rearrangement joins TRBV5-8 to TRBJ2-5; unclear D gene. In germline, CDR1 is SGHTS, CDR2 YDEGEE. The CDR3 length is 14 residues. Trimming took 0 bases from V and 4 from J, leaving 10 bases between them. The CDR3 DNA reads as TGTGCCAGCAGCTTGGTTGTGTTACGAGAGACCCAGTACTTC. Protein sequence: CASSLVVLRETQYF.

This chain joins TRBV28 and TRBJ1-1, with TRBD1 as a possible D gene (5 bases). The germline V and J ends were trimmed by 5 bases and 0 bases, with 13 bases remaining between them. Germline assignment: CDR1 MDHEN and CDR2 SYDVKM. CDR3 length: 15 residues. CDR3 protein: CASSRSGTMNTEAFF. For the CDR3, the DNA is TGTGCCAGCAGTCGATCAGGGACCATGAACACTGAAGCTTTCTTT.

As concerns this clonotype: It differs at one base from a far larger clone, so likely a read error. V usage is TRBV6-2 or TRBV6-3 and J usage is TRBJ2-1, with 8 bases fitting TRBD1. The V gene's germline CDR1 is MNHEY and CDR2 SVGEGT. Losses at the gene ends were 6 bases for V and 6 bases for J; bases not matched to a gene: 7. CDR3 length: 14 residues. In DNA, the CDR3 is TGTGCCAGCAGCCCGGGACAGGAGGGCAATGAGCAGTTCTTC. Its translation: CASSPGQEGNEQFF.

V and J are TRBV20-1 and TRBJ2-1, with 9 nucleotides matching TRBD2. V dropped 4 bases and J dropped 5; count of bases not matched to a gene: 9. Germline assignment: CDR1 DFQATT and CDR2 SNEGSKA (reference sequence). This CDR3 spans 15 amino acids. In DNA form, the CDR3 reads TGCAGTGCTACGCGCGCTAGCGGGGCTAACAATGAGCAGTTCTTC. Translating it yields CSATRASGANNEQFF.

This clonotype showed up many times. V and J are TRBV10-3 and TRBJ2-3; 11 bases match TRBD1. Trimming took 5 bases from V and 4 from J; bases not matched to a gene: 2. CDR3 length equals 14 residues. CDR1 and CDR2 from the germline V gene are ENHRY and SYGVKD. CDR3 sequence: CAISRTGGPDTQYF. The CDR3 nucleotides are TGTGCCATCAGTCGGACAGGGGGCCCAGATACGCAGTATTTT.

This clonotype was found many times. This chain joins TRBV12-3 or TRBV12-4 and TRBJ2-3; the D is unclear. The CDR3 extends over 12 amino acids. Deletions cut 9 bases from V and 7 bases from J, with 14 bases between. In nucleotides, the CDR3 is TGTGCCAGTACGAAGTTGGCATATACGCAGTATTTT. It yields the protein CASTKLAYTQYF.

This clonotype appeared many times. In DNA form, the CDR3 reads TGTGCCAGCAGTCTAACAGGGGTTCCCGCCAACGTCCTGACTTTC. Translation gives CASSLTGVPANVLTF. The rearrangement uses TRBV28 and TRBJ2-6, with 7 bases identical to TRBD1. Germline loops: CDR1 MDHEN, CDR2 SYDVKM. V gave up 5 bases and J gave up 7 bases; unmatched junction bases: 8. This CDR3 contains 15 residues.

This clonotype was observed many times. This chain connects TRBV5-1 to TRBJ1-1, with 9 bases that match TRBD1. This CDR3 has 14 amino acids. Germline V gives CDR1 SGHRS, CDR2 YFSETQ. The V gene end was trimmed by 4 bases and the J gene end by 3 bases; junction bases not matched to a gene: 4. The CDR3 DNA reads TGCGCCAGCAGCCCTGACAGGGGGGACACTGAAGCTTTCTTT. This sequence encodes CASSPDRGDTEAFF. Using reference TRBV5-1 and TRBJ1-1 for the parts outside the CDR3, the full variable domain is KAGVTQTPRYLIKTRGQQVTLSCSPISGHRSVSWYQQTPGQGLQFLFEYFSETQRNKGNFPGRFSGRQFSNSRSEMNVSTLELGDSALYLCASSPDRGDTEAFFGQGTRLTVV.

This clonotype was detected many times. The V gene is TRBV7-2, the J gene TRBJ2-5; possibly TRBD2 for D (6 bases). This CDR3 has 17 residues. Deletions cut 6 bases from V and 3 bases from J, with 23 bases between. Germline CDR1 and CDR2: SGHTA and FQGNSA. CDR3 bases: TGTGCCAGCAGTTCTTCCGTCTCGGGGGTGGGGGAAGAGACCCAGTACTTC. Translated, it gives CASSSSVSGVGEETQYF.

This clonotype occurred many times. This chain uses TRBV19 with TRBJ1-1, with 7 bases fitting TRBD1. The CDR3 sequence is 14 residues long. Unmatched junction bases numbered 5, after V lost 7 bases and J lost 0 bases. Germline V gene sequence: CDR1 LNHDA, CDR2 SQIVND (reference sequence). This CDR3 reads CASNPGGMNTEAFF. CDR3 nucleotide sequence: TGTGCCAGTAACCCAGGGGGGATGAACACTGAAGCTTTCTTT. Drawing the rest from reference TRBV19 and TRBJ1-1, the complete variable domain is DGGITQSPKYLFRKEGQNVTLSCEQNLNHDAMYWYRQDPGQGLRLIYYSQIVNDFQKGDIAEGYSVSREKKESFPLTVTSAQKNPTAFYLCASNPGGMNTEAFFGQGTRLTVV.

This clonotype has at least ten counts. This chain links TRBV7-9 with TRBJ2-7, with 9 bases lining up with TRBD1. There are 16 residues in the CDR3. Per the germline V gene, CDR1 is SEHNR and CDR2 is FQNEAQ (reference sequence). V shed 1 base and J 4 bases; nucleotides not matched to a gene: 8. CDR3 amino acids: CASSLDAGQGSYEQYF. In DNA form, the CDR3 reads TGTGCCAGCAGCTTAGATGCGGGACAGGGTTCGTACGAGCAGTACTTC.

This clonotype was seen many times. The chain is built from TRBV5-4 and TRBJ2-7; 11 bases map to TRBD1. V was clipped by 0 bases and J by 4 bases; unmatched bases: 3. Germline V CDR1 and CDR2: SGHNT, YYREEE (reference sequence). The CDR3 totals 15 residues. CDR3 loop: CASSLAGTGGYEQYF. CDR3 sequence (DNA): TGTGCCAGCAGCTTGGCCGGGACAGGGGGTTACGAGCAGTACTTC.

This clonotype was recorded many times. The V gene is TRBV5-1, the J gene TRBJ2-7; D unclear. Germline CDR1 reads SGHRS; CDR2 reads YFSETQ. V was pared by 0 bases and J by 0 bases, with 10 bases between. The length of the CDR3 is 15 residues. CDR3 coding DNA: TGCGCCAGCAGCTTGGGACACACGAGCTCCTACGAGCAGTACTTC. Translating it yields CASSLGHTSSYEQYF. The whole variable domain, filled in from reference TRBV5-1 and TRBJ2-7, reads KAGVTQTPRYLIKTRGQQVTLSCSPISGHRSVSWYQQTPGQGLQFLFEYFSETQRNKGNFPGRFSGRQFSNSRSEMNVSTLELGDSALYLCASSLGHTSSYEQYFGPGTRLTVT.

A word on this clonotype: With only one base between it and a far larger clone, this is likely a read error. V usage is TRBV5-1 and J usage is TRBJ2-1; 10 bases are a match to TRBD2. The length of the CDR3 is 15 residues. V lost 0 bases, J lost 10 bases, and 7 bases stayed unmatched. CDR1 and CDR2 from the germline V gene are SGHRS and YFSETQ. As DNA, the CDR3 is TGCGCCAGCAGCTTGGCACTGGGGACTAGCGACGAGCAGTTCTTC. Translating gives CASSLALGTSDEQFF. Filled out from reference TRBV5-1 and TRBJ2-1, the complete variable domain reads KAGVTQTPRYLIKTRGQQVTLSCSPISGHRSVSWYQQTPGQGLQFLFEYFSETQRNKGNFPGRFSGRQFSNSRSEMNVSTLELGDSALYLCASSLALGTSDEQFFGPGTRLTVL.

This clonotype was detected ten times or more. The genes are TRBV11-3 and TRBJ2-1; 7 nucleotides match TRBD1. Per germline, CDR1 SGHNT and CDR2 YENEEA. V dropped 5 bases and J dropped 1; count of bases not matched to a gene: 5. The CDR3 covers 15 residues. The CDR3 region is CASSIGTASYNEQFF. CDR3 DNA sequence: TGTGCCAGCAGCATAGGGACAGCGTCCTACAATGAGCAGTTCTTC.

In this sample, this clonotype turned up a few times. The V call is TRBV30, the J call TRBJ2-7, with 7 bases fitting TRBD2. V shed 3 bases, J shed 3 bases, and the junction held 8 bases outside the gene matches. The CDR3 runs to 14 residues. Germline V gene lookup returns CDR1 GTSNPN and CDR2 SVGIG (reference sequence). CDR3 sequence (DNA): TGTGCCTGGAGAAGGGGAGGGAAGGACTACGAGCAGTACTTC. Protein: CAWRRGGKDYEQYF.

This clonotype showed up many times. The junction and the germline gene differ at one end; a read error may be behind it. The chain is built from TRBV5-4 and TRBJ1-2, with TRBD1 matching over 7 bases. CDR3 length: 17 residues. Per germline, CDR1 SGHNT and CDR2 YYREEE (reference sequence). CDR3: CASSQDSVQGLDYGYTF. In nucleotides, the CDR3 is TGCGCCAGCAGCCAAGATTCAGTACAGGGGCTTGACTATGGCTACACCTTC.

This clonotype was counted between two and nine times. The chain is built from TRBV6-5 and TRBJ2-7; 7 bases map to TRBD1. Germline-derived CDR1 and CDR2 are MNHEY and SVGAGI. J gave up 3 bases and V 7 bases, and 3 bases lay outside the gene matches. This CDR3 comprises 12 residues. The CDR3 sequence is CASKRTGYEQYF. The CDR3 bases are TGTGCCAGCAAGAGGACAGGCTACGAGCAGTACTTC.

This chain joins TRBV28 and TRBJ1-2; D uncertain. CDR3 length: 14 amino acids. Germline-derived CDR1 and CDR2 are MDHEN and SYDVKM. The V end lost 1 base, the J end lost 2 bases, and 8 bases lay between the germline ends. The CDR3 nucleotides are TGTGCCAGCAGTTTATTGGGTGGCAACTATGGCTACACCTTC. It is translated as CASSLLGGNYGYTF.

This clonotype was found many times. The chain couples TRBV30 to TRBJ2-7, with a tentative D call TRBD1 (6 bases). Deletions cut 3 bases from V and 3 bases from J, with 15 bases between. The CDR3 has 14 amino acids. CDR1 is GTSNPN, CDR2 SVGIG, per germline (reference sequence). CDR3 nucleotides: TGTGCCTGGAGAGTACAGGGAAGATTCTACGAGCAGTACTTC. The encoded protein is CAWRVQGRFYEQYF. The full variable domain, with the rest looked up from reference TRBV30 and TRBJ2-7, is SQTIHQWPATLVQPVGSPLSLECTVEGTSNPNLYWYRQAAGRGLQLLFYSVGIGQISSEVPQNLSASRPQDRQFILSSKKLLLSDSGFYLCAWRVQGRFYEQYFGPGTRLTVT.

This clonotype was observed at least ten times. V gene TRBV19 combines with J gene TRBJ2-1; no firm D call. The germline V and J ends were trimmed by 7 bases and 6 bases, with 7 bases remaining between them. The CDR3 contains 11 residues. The germline V gene has CDR1 LNHDA and CDR2 SQIVND (reference sequence). The CDR3 nucleotides read TGTGCCAGTACATTTCGCAATGAGCAGTTCTTC. Translating it yields CASTFRNEQFF.

This clonotype appeared many times. This chain connects TRBV7-2 to TRBJ2-7; D is unresolved. CDR3 length: 13 amino acids. V lost 3 bases and J 2 bases, leaving 8 bases between the germline ends. Per the germline V gene, CDR1 is SGHTA and CDR2 is FQGNSA. Here the CDR3 reads CASSLSKAYEQYF. CDR3 in DNA: TGTGCCAGCAGCTTGTCCAAGGCCTACGAGCAGTACTTC.

This clonotype was observed at least ten times. V usage is TRBV24-1 and J usage is TRBJ1-1; D perhaps matches TRBD1 (6 bases). The CDR3 runs to 13 residues. V shed 8 bases and J shed 1 base, with 10 bases lying between them. Germline values: CDR1 KGHDR, CDR2 SFDVKD. Written as DNA, the CDR3 is TGTGCCACCAAGGGGGAGACGAACACTGAAGCTTTCTTT. It specifies CATKGETNTEAFF.